This entry lists 29 T cell receptor beta chains sequenced from one sample in a study of breast tumors, draining lymph nodes, adjacent tissues. A single record per CDR3 protein comes from TCRdb applying MiXCR to the multiplex PCR reads. The table lists some 65,000 distinct CDR3 sequences, around two fifths of them singletons. Sequences were obtained from breast tumor tissue. Receptors were obtained from a female donor with breast cancer. Some clones in this sample may be carry-over from other donors' samples.

The V gene is TRBV10-3, the J gene TRBJ2-3; 10 bases map to TRBD2. CDR3 length equals 14 residues. With V trimmed by 6 bases and J by 1 base, 1 base remained unmatched. Germline lookup yields CDR1 ENHRY and CDR2 SYGVKD. CDR3 loop: CAISGLAGTDTQYF. Written as DNA, the CDR3 is TGTGCCATCAGCGGACTAGCGGGCACAGATACGCAGTATTTT.

This clonotype occurred many times. The chain employs TRBV19 and TRBJ1-2, with 9 bases identical to TRBD1. This CDR3 is built from 16 residues. Germline values: CDR1 LNHDA, CDR2 SQIVND (reference sequence). The trim removed 5 bases at V and 8 bases at J, leaving 15 bases unmatched. CDR3 nucleotide sequence: TGTGCCAGTAGTCACCCGAACCCCGGGACAGGGAACGGCTACACCTTC. Its protein is CASSHPNPGTGNGYTF.

As for this clonotype: Likely a read error: the CDR3 ends without its conserved phenylalanine or tryptophan. The DNA is omitted, as the CDR3 cannot be located on it reliably, and the CDR3 follows TCRdb's listing. The gene calls are TRBV20-1 and TRBJ2-7; the table names TRBD2, a call not compared with the DNA. Germline values: CDR1 DFQATT, CDR2 SNEGSKA (reference sequence). The CDR3 is made up of 17 amino acids, end residues included. The chain's CDR3 is CSARPASGGGRDTSSTS.

Regarding this clonotype: The CDR3 does not end in the conserved phenylalanine or tryptophan, so this is likely a read error. The limits of the CDR3 on the DNA are not certain, so only TCRdb's listed CDR3 is given. This sequence joins TRBV11-1 and TRBJ2-2; the D call TRBD2 from the table was never checked on the DNA. CDR1 is SGHAT, CDR2 FQDESV, per germline (reference sequence). The CDR3 totals 16 residues, both ends included. CDR3 protein: CASSGGRGTNTGELMS.

This clonotype has ten or more counts. The chain combines TRBV20-1 with TRBJ1-5; possible D gene TRBD1, 6 bases. The germline gives CDR1 DFQATT, CDR2 SNEGSKA (reference sequence). The CDR3 contains 14 residues. With 4 bases removed from V and 5 bases from J, the gap between germline ends came to 15 bases. The CDR3 protein is CSAILGGRYQPQHF. The CDR3 bases are TGCAGTGCTATACTTGGGGGCCGCTATCAGCCCCAGCATTTT.

Points on this clonotype: A much more abundant neighbour one base away suggests this may be a read error. The chain couples TRBV30 to TRBJ2-3; D is unresolved. This CDR3 region has 12 residues. Trimming removed 5 bases at V and 4 bases at J, with 10 bases between. The germline V gene has CDR1 GTSNPN and CDR2 SVGIG (reference sequence). The CDR3 bases are TGTGCCTGGGCCCGTGGACCAGATACGCAGTATTTT. It is translated as CAWARGPDTQYF. The whole variable domain, remainder taken from reference TRBV30 and TRBJ2-3, is SQTIHQWPATLVQPVGSPLSLECTVEGTSNPNLYWYRQAAGRGLQLLFYSVGIGQISSEVPQNLSASRPQDRQFILSSKKLLLSDSGFYLCAWARGPDTQYFGPGTRLTVL.

In its sample, this clonotype was seen many times. The chain employs TRBV10-2 and TRBJ2-7; no reliable D call. The CDR3 length is 11 residues. V lost 3 bases to trimming and J lost 4 bases, with 4 bases between them. Germline CDR1 is WSHSY and CDR2 is SAAADI. CDR3 residues: CASSDGYEQYV. CDR3 DNA: TGCGCCAGCAGTGATGGGTACGAGCAGTACGTC.

This clonotype was recorded at least ten times. The rearrangement joins TRBV6-6 to TRBJ1-2, with TRBD1 identical over 9 bases. The V gene end was trimmed by 7 bases and the J gene end by 5 bases; junction bases not matched to a gene: 11. Germline values: CDR1 MNHNY, CDR2 SVGAGI (reference sequence). This CDR3 spans 15 amino acids. CDR3 sequence: CASTDIGQGMYGYTF. CDR3 nucleotide sequence: TGTGCCAGCACCGACATTGGACAGGGGATGTATGGCTACACCTTC.

Ten or more counts support this clonotype. The chain links TRBV5-5 to TRBJ2-7, with D maybe TRBD1 (6 bases). From germline, CDR1 is SGHKS and CDR2 YYEKEE (reference sequence). Between the trimmed V and J ends, which lost 4 bases and 2 bases, there was a span of 13 bases. The CDR3 loop spans 14 amino acids. The chain's CDR3 is CASSLWTETYEQYF. The CDR3 DNA follows: TGTGCCAGCAGCCTTTGGACAGAAACCTACGAGCAGTACTTC. The full variable domain, with the rest looked up from reference TRBV5-5 and TRBJ2-7, is DAGVTQSPTHLIKTRGQQVTLRCSPISGHKSVSWYQQVLGQGPQFIFQYYEKEERGRGNFPDRFSARQFPNYSSELNVNALLLGDSALYLCASSLWTETYEQYFGPGTRLTVT.

This clonotype was counted once. Since a much larger clone is just one base distant, this may be a read error. This chain links TRBV20-1 with TRBJ2-7; D call uncertain. In germline, CDR1 is DFQATT, CDR2 SNEGSKA (reference sequence). This CDR3 is 11 amino acids long. Written as DNA, the CDR3 is TGCAGTGCTTACAGATGCAATGAGCAGTCCTTC. This gives the protein CSAYRCNEQSF.

In regard to this clonotype: At one boundary the junction diverges from the germline segment, which might be a read error. The rearrangement links TRBV5-4 to TRBJ1-2; 9 nucleotides line up with TRBD1. The CDR3 is 14 amino acids. Per germline, CDR1 SGHNT and CDR2 YYREEE (reference sequence). The CDR3 region is CASTWDRDNYDYTF. The CDR3 bases are TGTGCCAGCACATGGGACAGGGATAACTATGACTACACCTTC.

This clonotype appeared many times. A much larger clone lies one base from this, so it may be a read error. The chain recombines TRBV6-6 with TRBJ2-5, with 14 bases matching TRBD2. The junction had 8 bases not matched to a gene; V was cut back by 4 bases and J by 4 bases. Germline V gene sequence: CDR1 MNHNY, CDR2 SVGAGI (reference sequence). This CDR3 is 17 amino acids long. The CDR3: CASSSSRLAGGGETQYF. Here the CDR3 DNA reads TGTGCCAGCAGTTCCTCTCGACTAGCGGGGGGGGGAGAGACCCAGTACTTC.

The CDR3 nucleotides are TGCGCCAGCAGTGAGCAGGCAGGGGTAAGTTTTCCTCAGCATTTT. Amino acid sequence: CASSEQAGVSFPQHF. The chain has TRBV10-1 and TRBJ1-5; TRBD1 is a possible D gene (6 bases). CDR1 and CDR2 (germline): WNHNN, SYGVQD (reference sequence). Trimming pared 2 bases from V and 13 bases from J, leaving 21 bases between. The CDR3 length is 15 residues.

This clonotype came up many times. This chain links TRBV7-6 with TRBJ2-1, with a weak D call TRBD2 (6 bases). V lost 5 bases to trimming and J lost 5 bases, with 10 bases between them. The germline CDR1 and CDR2 sequences are SGHVS and FNYEAQ. The CDR3 extends over 13 amino acids. CDR3: CASSQRGDNEQFF. The CDR3 DNA follows: TGTGCCAGCAGCCAGCGCGGGGACAATGAGCAGTTCTTC. The variable domain in full, with the rest retrieved from reference TRBV7-6 and TRBJ2-1, is GAGVSQSPRYKVTKRGQDVALRCDPISGHVSLYWYRQALGQGPEFLTYFNYEAQQDKSGLPNDRFSAERPEGSISTLTIQRTEQRDSAMYRCASSQRGDNEQFFGPGTRLTVL.

This clonotype was counted once. This may be a read error, as it is one base from a much larger clone. The gene calls are TRBV6-5 and TRBJ2-1; 8 positions match TRBD2. The CDR3 sequence is 15 residues long. The junction had 6 bases not matched to a gene; V was cut back by 2 bases and J by 6 bases. Looked up from germline, CDR1 is MNHEY and CDR2 is SVGAGI. The CDR3 protein is CASSYRASGCNEQFF. The CDR3 DNA reads as TGTGCCAGCAGTTACCGGGCTAGCGGGTGCAATGAGCAGTTCTTC.

The chain has TRBV7-8 and TRBJ2-1; 12 bases align to TRBD2. Germline assignment: CDR1 SGHVS and CDR2 FQNEAQ. The V and J ends lost 5 bases and 9 bases, in that order; junction bases with no gene match: 8. The CDR3 has 15 residues. The CDR3 loop is CASSLTSGRLSEQFF. The CDR3 bases are TGTGCCAGCAGCCTGACTAGCGGGAGATTAAGTGAGCAGTTCTTC.

The CDR3 DNA reads TGTGCCAGCAGCTTAACTCAGGGATGGGAGACCCAGTACTTC. Residues: CASSLTQGWETQYF. The genes are TRBV7-2 and TRBJ2-5, with TRBD1 as a possible D gene (5 bases). CDR1 is SGHTA and CDR2 is FQGNSA in the germline V gene. This CDR3 has 14 residues. With 2 bases removed from V and 5 bases from J, the gap between germline ends came to 12 bases.

The V gene is TRBV6-5, the J gene TRBJ1-1, with 11 bases aligning to TRBD1. Germline-derived CDR1 and CDR2 are MNHEY and SVGAGI. The V gene end was trimmed by 4 bases and the J gene end by 3 bases; junction bases not matched to a gene: 7. The CDR3 is 16 residues long. Written as DNA, the CDR3 is TGTGCCAGCAGTTGGACCGGGACAGGGGGTGACACTGAAGCTTTCTTT. Translated, it gives CASSWTGTGGDTEAFF.

Comments on this clonotype: At one end the junction does not follow the germline gene, possibly because of a read error. This CDR3 reads CASSLASPRTGPTTGELFF. DNA of the CDR3: TGTGCTAGCAGCTTAGCCTCGCCGAGGACAGGACCGACCACCGGGGAGCTGTTTTTT. V and J are TRBV7-7 and TRBJ2-2; TRBD1 matches 7 bases. There are 19 residues in the CDR3. Germline values: CDR1 SSHAT, CDR2 FNYEAQ (reference sequence). Supplemented by reference TRBV7-7 and TRBJ2-2, the full variable domain reads GAGVSQSPRYKVTKRGQDVTLRCDPISSHATLYWYQQALGQGPEFLTYFNYEAQPDKSGLPSDRFSAERPEGSISTLTIQRTEQRDSAMYRCASSLASPRTGPTTGELFFGEGSRLTVL.

The rearrangement links TRBV5-6 to TRBJ2-2; weak D call: TRBD1 (6 bases). Deletions cut 0 bases from V and 0 bases from J, with 9 bases between. Germline values: CDR1 SGHDT, CDR2 YYEEEE. There are 16 residues in the CDR3. The chain's CDR3 is CASSLGNRANTGELFF. The CDR3 nucleotides are TGTGCCAGCAGCTTGGGAAACAGGGCGAACACCGGGGAGCTGTTTTTT.

CDR3: CASSLSAGGSYNEQFF. DNA of the CDR3: TGTGCCAGCAGCTTAAGCGCAGGAGGGTCCTACAATGAGCAGTTCTTC. The chain employs TRBV13 and TRBJ2-1, with D tentatively TRBD2 (6 bases). Trimming left V 2 bases short and J 1 base short, with 12 bases between. This CDR3 has 16 amino acids. CDR1 PRHDT and CDR2 FYEKMQ come from the germline V gene (reference sequence).

Of note for this clonotype: The junction differs from germline at one of its ends, possibly a read error. The V call is TRBV9, the J call TRBJ2-2, with 9 bases matching TRBD1. The CDR3 extends over 15 amino acids. Germline V gene sequence: CDR1 SGDLS, CDR2 YYNGEE. This CDR3 reads CAGSSQGASTGELFF. CDR3 bases: TGTGCCGGCAGCTCACAGGGGGCGAGCACCGGGGAGCTGTTTTTT. The full variable domain, completed using reference TRBV9 and TRBJ2-2, is DSGVTQTPKHLITATGQRVTLRCSPRSGDLSVYWYQQSLDQGLQFLIQYYNGEERAKGNILERFSAQQFPDLHSELNLSSLELGDSALYFCAGSSQGASTGELFFGEGSRLTVL.

V gene TRBV5-1 combines with J gene TRBJ2-7; no firm D call. Germline V gene lookup returns CDR1 SGHRS and CDR2 YFSETQ. This CDR3 contains 12 residues. Between the trimmed V and J ends, which lost 4 bases and 2 bases, there was a span of 7 bases. Written as DNA, the CDR3 is TGCGCCAGCAGCGGTGAGACCTACGAGCAGTACTTC. Translated: CASSGETYEQYF. The complete variable domain, with remaining parts taken from reference TRBV5-1 and TRBJ2-7, reads KAGVTQTPRYLIKTRGQQVTLSCSPISGHRSVSWYQQTPGQGLQFLFEYFSETQRNKGNFPGRFSGRQFSNSRSEMNVSTLELGDSALYLCASSGETYEQYFGPGTRLTVT.

The sample holds many counts of this clonotype. The V gene is TRBV5-5, the J gene TRBJ2-1, with D perhaps matching TRBD1 (6 bases). V lost 1 base to trimming and J lost 10 bases, with 18 bases between them. This CDR3 contains 15 residues. CDR1 is SGHKS, CDR2 YYEKEE, per germline (reference sequence). The CDR3 DNA reads as TGTGCCAGCAGCTTGAGGGACATACGTTATGTGGAGCAGTTCTTC. The encoded protein is CASSLRDIRYVEQFF.

This clonotype was counted many times. The rearrangement links TRBV5-5 to TRBJ2-7; a possible D gene is TRBD1 (6 bases). Germline loops: CDR1 SGHKS, CDR2 YYEKEE (reference sequence). Trimming took 1 base from V and 7 from J, leaving 12 bases between them. The CDR3 spans 13 residues. CDR3 in amino acids: CASSLTGQGEQYF. In DNA form, the CDR3 reads TGTGCCAGCAGCTTGACAGGCCAGGGGGAGCAGTACTTC.

This clonotype was observed at least ten times. The chain uses TRBV4-2 and TRBJ2-5, with TRBD1 identical over 8 bases. V shed 4 bases and J 8 bases; nucleotides not matched to a gene: 6. CDR3 size: 13 residues. The V gene's germline CDR1 is LGHNA and CDR2 YNFKEQ. The CDR3 coding sequence is TGTGCCAGCAGCCTCTGGACAGGGCTTACCCAGTACTTC. It encodes CASSLWTGLTQYF.

Regarding this clonotype: At one boundary the junction diverges from the germline segment, which might be a read error. The CDR3 loop reads CSVAGVRFLPSYGQYF. CDR3 bases: TGCAGCGTTGCTGGGGTTAGGTTCCTACCCTCCTACGGGCAGTACTTC. The chain employs TRBV29-1 and TRBJ2-7; D call uncertain. Germline CDR1 and CDR2: SQVTM and ANQGSEA. This CDR3 region has 16 residues.

To note about this clonotype: A single base separates this from a much larger clone, so it may be a read error. This chain joins TRBV3-1 and TRBJ1-2, with D uncertain. V was shortened by 1 base and J by 12 bases, with 12 bases between the two germline ends. Germline V gene data show CDR1 as LGHDT and CDR2 as YNNKEL (reference sequence). The CDR3 length is 12 residues. The CDR3 DNA follows: TGTGCCAGCAGCCAAGTGACGTCGGGCCACACCTTC. Its translation: CASSQVTSGHTF.

At least ten counts were recorded for this clonotype. V gene TRBV6-2 or TRBV6-3 combines with J gene TRBJ2-7; D remains unclear. Trimming shortened V by 7 bases and J by 5 bases, and 24 bases separated the two germline ends. The CDR3 covers 16 residues. Germline CDR1 MNHEY, CDR2 SVGEGT. CDR3 sequence (DNA): TGTGCCAGCACTAAAGGTTTTCAGGATAAGACCCACGAGCAGTACTTC. Amino acids: CASTKGFQDKTHEQYF.